The rows below give T cell receptor beta chains drawn from one sample of a study of T cells in Graves' hyperthyroidism and ophthalmopathy. TCRdb itself ran the multiplex PCR reads through MiXCR, one entry per CDR3 protein. The sample contains some 760,000 distinct CDR3 sequences, around 15% of which appear only once. Sequenced material: blood. These receptors originate from a woman between 18 and 30 years old with Graves' hyperthyroidism. CDR3s leave out the opening cysteine and the closing phenylalanine or tryptophan. The D gene is left open where the match is weak.

V,D,J,CDR3
TRBV3-1,NA,TRBJ2-5,ASSTQYRETQY
TRBV6-4,TRBD2,TRBJ2-3,ASSDRAGVVDTQY
TRBV13,TRBD2,TRBJ2-1,ASSRMPVPVAGWGNEQF
TRBV3-1,NA,TRBJ2-3,ASSQRPRAQGPQY
TRBV28,TRBD1,TRBJ1-2,ASSIKFDRGHYGYT
TRBV5-4,TRBD1,TRBJ1-2,ASSLSLSVTGTGYYGYT
TRBV7-6,NA,TRBJ2-1,ASSLQPNPFGEQF
TRBV13,NA,TRBJ1-4,ASSSMGYGEKLF
TRBV7-6,NA,TRBJ2-3,ASSLMEGSADTQY
TRBV2,NA,TRBJ2-1,ASSTEGRSSYNEQF
TRBV20-1,TRBD1,TRBJ2-7,SAEDREDEQY
TRBV6-1,NA,TRBJ2-7,ASRRSAYGQY
TRBV7-2,TRBD2,TRBJ2-7,ASSPGTSWDLGEQY
TRBV29-1,NA,TRBJ1-1,SVYGTNTEAF
TRBV2,TRBD1,TRBJ1-2,ASSSRRTGGRNYGYT
TRBV28,NA,TRBJ1-2,ASSLPQGINYGYT
TRBV18,TRBD1,TRBJ2-7,ASSPGREGARYEQY
TRBV29-1,NA,TRBJ2-7,SVEDGISYEQY
TRBV5-1,NA,TRBJ1-4,ASSLVDTWRAEKLF
TRBV7-8,TRBD1,TRBJ2-2,ASSQDRDLTGELF
TRBV11-2,TRBD1,TRBJ2-7,ASSLGDSHRYEQY
TRBV11-2,NA,TRBJ2-1,ASSRGAGPSYNEQF
TRBV28,NA,TRBJ1-5,ASSSQNNQPQH
TRBV6-1,TRBD1,TRBJ2-7,ASTDTGTGSYEQY
TRBV14,NA,TRBJ2-2,ASSQGLVNTGELF
TRBV6-2/TRBV6-3,NA,TRBJ2-5,ASSGGPMYQETQY
TRBV18,NA,TRBJ1-5,ASSPGYNQPQH
TRBV2,NA,TRBJ1-4,ASRMGVKLF
TRBV4-1,TRBD1,TRBJ2-2,ASSQAPGQGTGELF
TRBV30,TRBD2,TRBJ2-1,AWSVSPSGSNEQF
TRBV12-3/TRBV12-4,NA,TRBJ2-5,ASGEETQY
TRBV6-2/TRBV6-3,NA,TRBJ1-1,ASSYGTGTSETF
TRBV19,TRBD1,TRBJ1-1,AARKPGTGATEAF
TRBV29-1,NA,TRBJ1-1,SVVRGANTEAF
TRBV5-5,NA,TRBJ1-1,ASSFLKDGHLNTEAF
TRBV2,TRBD1,TRBJ1-1,ARHRGTEAF
TRBV4-1,NA,TRBJ2-1,ASSQDGGSSYNEQF
TRBV6-1,TRBD1,TRBJ1-2,ASRTGCGYT
TRBV7-9,TRBD2,TRBJ2-7,ASSPKGLVNDEQY
TRBV12-3/TRBV12-4,NA,TRBJ2-2,ASTDIVDGELF
TRBV29-1,TRBD2,TRBJ2-3,SVSTSGGRWDTQY
TRBV7-9,NA,TRBJ2-5,ASSHPGALVQY
TRBV3-1,NA,TRBJ2-4,ASSQARGEVNIQY
TRBV7-9,TRBD1,TRBJ2-7,ASSPPAGQGAREQY
TRBV7-8,NA,TRBJ2-5,ASSFESGETQY
TRBV20-1,NA,TRBJ2-7,SARACSVGSYEQY
TRBV13,TRBD2,TRBJ2-3,ASSVEGGRDTQY
TRBV7-2,TRBD1,TRBJ2-5,ASRGRVRGQETQY
TRBV11-2,TRBD2,TRBJ2-4,ASSPRAPRLAGSAKNIQY
TRBV7-6,TRBD1,TRBJ2-7,ASSAATGYEQY
TRBV7-2,NA,TRBJ2-3,ASSSPGPGADTQY
TRBV24-1,TRBD2,TRBJ2-1,ATSDQLAVKNEQF
TRBV10-1,NA,TRBJ2-1,ASNSGRSSYNEQF
TRBV2,TRBD2,TRBJ2-1,ASSQAGTSGTDEQF
TRBV7-3,NA,TRBJ2-1,ASSLYVGAPYNEQF
TRBV7-2,NA,TRBJ1-1,ASSSPGPRMNTEAF
TRBV6-2/TRBV6-3,NA,TRBJ2-3,ASSPVGPWGDTQY